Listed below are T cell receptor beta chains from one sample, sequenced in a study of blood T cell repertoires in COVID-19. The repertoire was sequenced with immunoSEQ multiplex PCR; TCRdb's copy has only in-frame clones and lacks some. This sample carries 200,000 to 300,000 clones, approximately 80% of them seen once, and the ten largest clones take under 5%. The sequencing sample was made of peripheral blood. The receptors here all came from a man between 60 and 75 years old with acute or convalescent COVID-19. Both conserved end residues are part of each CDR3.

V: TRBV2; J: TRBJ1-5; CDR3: CASSKDRAPQHF
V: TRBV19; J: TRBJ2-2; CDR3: CASNKRSGTGELFF
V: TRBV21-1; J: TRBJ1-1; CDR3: CASSRTGTEAFF
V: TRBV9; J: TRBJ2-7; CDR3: CASSVGLAGAYEQYF
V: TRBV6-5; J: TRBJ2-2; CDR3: CASGMGGQGTGELFF
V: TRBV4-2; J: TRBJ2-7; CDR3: CASSQDVSGGYEQYF
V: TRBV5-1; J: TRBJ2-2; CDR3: CADLDTNTGELFF
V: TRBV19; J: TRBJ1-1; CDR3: CASRGEGNTEAFF
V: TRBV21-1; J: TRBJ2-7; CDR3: CARYYYRGARYEQYF
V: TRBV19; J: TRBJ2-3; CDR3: CASSLRAGRTFTDTQYF
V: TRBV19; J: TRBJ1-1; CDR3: CASSPDSGNTEAFF
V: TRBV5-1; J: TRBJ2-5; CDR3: CASSLAGGGFGETQYF
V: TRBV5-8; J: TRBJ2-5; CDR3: CASSLARQGVQETQYF
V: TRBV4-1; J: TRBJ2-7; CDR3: CASSQGTGWWQYF
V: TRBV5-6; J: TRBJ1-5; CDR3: CASSPWGTGARQPQHF
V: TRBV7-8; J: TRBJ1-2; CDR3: CASSLAGTYYGYTF
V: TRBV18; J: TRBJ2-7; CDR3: CASSPGNSPTYEQYF
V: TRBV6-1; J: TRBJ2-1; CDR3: CASSEAGLAGEEEQFF
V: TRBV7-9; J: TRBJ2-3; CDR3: CASSLGYGSTSGRMNTQYF
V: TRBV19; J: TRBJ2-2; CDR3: CASSTTRVNTGELFF
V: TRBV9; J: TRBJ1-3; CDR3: CASSVAPDSGNTIYF
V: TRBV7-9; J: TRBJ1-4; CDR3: CASSFSSGINEKLFF
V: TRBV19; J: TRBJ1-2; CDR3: CASSVSYRVGFGYTF
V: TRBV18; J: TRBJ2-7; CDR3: CASSPAGLYEQYF
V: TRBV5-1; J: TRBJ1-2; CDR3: CASSLESGNYGYTF
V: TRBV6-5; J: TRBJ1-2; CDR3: CASSSPAGPNYGYTF
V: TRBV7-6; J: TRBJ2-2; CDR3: CASSSNSGGGRTGELFF
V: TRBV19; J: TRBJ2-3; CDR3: CASSTESRDTQYF
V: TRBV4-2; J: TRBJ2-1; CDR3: CASSQHQSGGPRSNEQFF
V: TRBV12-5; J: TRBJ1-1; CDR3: CASGLVPQDMNTEAFF
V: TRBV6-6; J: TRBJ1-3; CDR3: CASSVRGGTRPYGSGNTIYF
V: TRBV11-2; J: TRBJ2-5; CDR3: CASSLEWGLATDLRGTQYF
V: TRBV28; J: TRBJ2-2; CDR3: CASSLLGASGTGELFF
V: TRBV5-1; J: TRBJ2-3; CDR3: CASSSLGLGDGKDTQYF
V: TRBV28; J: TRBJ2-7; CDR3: CASSPSGTGGSKQYF
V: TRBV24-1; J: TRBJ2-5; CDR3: CATSGDRFQETQYF
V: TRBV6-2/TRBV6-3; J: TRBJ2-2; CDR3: CASTPRGGLLKTGELFF
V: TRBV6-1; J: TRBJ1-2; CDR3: CASSEDRGFNYGYTF
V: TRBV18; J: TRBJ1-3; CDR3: CASSPGTTRNTIYF
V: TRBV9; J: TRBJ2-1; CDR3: CASSYSGRAGNEQFF
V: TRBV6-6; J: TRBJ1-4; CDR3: CASSWGHLDEKLFF
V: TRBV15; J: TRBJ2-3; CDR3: CATSRTPRGSDTQYF
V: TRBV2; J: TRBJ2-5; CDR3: CASTPESGPGTQYF
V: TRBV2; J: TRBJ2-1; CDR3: CASSVSRGHEQFF
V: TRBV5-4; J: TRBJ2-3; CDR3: CASSFPGQDLADTQYF
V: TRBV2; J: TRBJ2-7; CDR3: CASSEFRGDYEQYF
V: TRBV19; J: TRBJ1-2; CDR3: CASSNPGNYGYTF
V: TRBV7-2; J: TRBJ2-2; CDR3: CASSRGQPNTGELFF
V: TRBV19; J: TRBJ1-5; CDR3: CASSMRGSQPQHF
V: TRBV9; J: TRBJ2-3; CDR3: CASSVTSGGAPDTQYF
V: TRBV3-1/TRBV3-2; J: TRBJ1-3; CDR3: CASSLFGHSSGNTIYF
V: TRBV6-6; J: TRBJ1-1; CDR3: CASSGSNRGWTEAFF
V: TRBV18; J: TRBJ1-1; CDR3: CASSFGQADTEAFF
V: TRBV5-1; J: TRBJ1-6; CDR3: CASSLGGTDNSPLHF